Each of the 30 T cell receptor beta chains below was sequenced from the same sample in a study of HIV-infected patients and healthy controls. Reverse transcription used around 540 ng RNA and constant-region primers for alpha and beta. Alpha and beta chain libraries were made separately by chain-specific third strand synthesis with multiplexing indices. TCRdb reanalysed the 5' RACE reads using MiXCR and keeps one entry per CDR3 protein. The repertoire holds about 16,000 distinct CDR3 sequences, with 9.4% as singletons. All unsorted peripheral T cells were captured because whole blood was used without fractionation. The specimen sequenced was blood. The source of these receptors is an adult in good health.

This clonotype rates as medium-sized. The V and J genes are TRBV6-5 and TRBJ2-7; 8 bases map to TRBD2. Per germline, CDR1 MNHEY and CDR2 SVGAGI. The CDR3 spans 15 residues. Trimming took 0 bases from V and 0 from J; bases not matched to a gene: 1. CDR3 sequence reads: CASSYSSGSSYEQYF. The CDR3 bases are TGTGCCAGCAGTTACTCGAGCGGGAGCTCCTACGAGCAGTACTTC.

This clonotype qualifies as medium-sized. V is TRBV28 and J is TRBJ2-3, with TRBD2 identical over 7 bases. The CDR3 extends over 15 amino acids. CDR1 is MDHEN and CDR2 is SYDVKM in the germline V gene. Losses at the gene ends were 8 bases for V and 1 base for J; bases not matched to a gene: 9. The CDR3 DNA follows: TGTGCCAGCCGGGGGGACTGGGTGGGCACAGATACGCAGTATTTT. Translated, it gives CASRGDWVGTDTQYF.

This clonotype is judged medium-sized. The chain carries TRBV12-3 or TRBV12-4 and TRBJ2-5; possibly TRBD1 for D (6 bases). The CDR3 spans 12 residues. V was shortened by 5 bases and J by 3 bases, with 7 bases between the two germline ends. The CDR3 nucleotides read TGTGCCAGCAGTCGGACAGAAGAGACCCAGTACTTC. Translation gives CASSRTEETQYF.

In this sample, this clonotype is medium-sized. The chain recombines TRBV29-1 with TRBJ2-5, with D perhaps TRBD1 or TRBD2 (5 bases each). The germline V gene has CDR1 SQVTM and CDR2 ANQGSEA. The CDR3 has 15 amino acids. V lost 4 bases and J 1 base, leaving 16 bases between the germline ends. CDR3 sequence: CSVVPLAGAQETQYF. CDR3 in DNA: TGCAGCGTTGTACCATTGGCCGGGGCCCAAGAGACCCAGTACTTC. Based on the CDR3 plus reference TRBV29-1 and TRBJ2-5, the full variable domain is SAVISQKPSRDICQRGTSLTIQCQVDSQVTMMFWYRQQPGQSLTLIATANQGSEATYESGFVIDKFPISRPNLTFSTLTVSNMSPEDSSIYLCSVVPLAGAQETQYFGPGTRLLVL.

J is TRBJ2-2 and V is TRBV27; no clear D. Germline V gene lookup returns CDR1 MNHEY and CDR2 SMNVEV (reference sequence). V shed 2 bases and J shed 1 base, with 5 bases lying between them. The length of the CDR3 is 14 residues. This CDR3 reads CASSLRENTGELFF. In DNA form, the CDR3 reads TGTGCCAGCAGTTTAAGGGAGAACACCGGGGAGCTGTTTTTT.

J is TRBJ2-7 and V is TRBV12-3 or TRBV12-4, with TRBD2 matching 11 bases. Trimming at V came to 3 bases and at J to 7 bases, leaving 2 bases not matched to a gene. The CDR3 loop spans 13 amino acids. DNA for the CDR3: TGTGCCAGCAGTTTTAGCGGGAGGGTTGAGCAGTACGTC. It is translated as CASSFSGRVEQYV.

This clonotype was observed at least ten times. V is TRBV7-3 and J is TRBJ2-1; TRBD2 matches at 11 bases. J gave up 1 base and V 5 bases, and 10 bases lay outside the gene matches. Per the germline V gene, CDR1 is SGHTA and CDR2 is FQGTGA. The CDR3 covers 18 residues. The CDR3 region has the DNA TGTGCCAGCAGCGCAACCGGGACTAGCGGTCCGTCCTACAATGAGCAGTTCTTC. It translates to CASSATGTSGPSYNEQFF.

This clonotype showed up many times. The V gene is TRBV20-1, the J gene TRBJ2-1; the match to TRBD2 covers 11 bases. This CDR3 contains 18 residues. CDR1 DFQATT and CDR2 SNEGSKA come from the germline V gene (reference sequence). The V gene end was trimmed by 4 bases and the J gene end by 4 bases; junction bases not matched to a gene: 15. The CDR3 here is CSAIWKERGTSGYNEQFF. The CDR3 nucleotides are TGCAGTGCTATATGGAAAGAGCGAGGGACTAGCGGTTACAATGAGCAGTTCTTC.

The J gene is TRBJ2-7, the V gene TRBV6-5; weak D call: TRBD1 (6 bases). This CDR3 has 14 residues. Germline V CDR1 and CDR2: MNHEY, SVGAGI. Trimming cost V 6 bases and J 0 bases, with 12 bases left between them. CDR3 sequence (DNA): TGTGCCAGCAGACAGGGTTGGGACTCCTACGAGCAGTACGTC. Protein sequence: CASRQGWDSYEQYV.

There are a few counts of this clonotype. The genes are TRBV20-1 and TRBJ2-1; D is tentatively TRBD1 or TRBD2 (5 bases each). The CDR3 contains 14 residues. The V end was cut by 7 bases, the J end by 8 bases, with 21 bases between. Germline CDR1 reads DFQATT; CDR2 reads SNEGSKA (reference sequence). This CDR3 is CSVNSKGLAYEQFF. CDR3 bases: TGCAGTGTTAATTCGAAGGGGCTAGCATATGAGCAGTTCTTC.

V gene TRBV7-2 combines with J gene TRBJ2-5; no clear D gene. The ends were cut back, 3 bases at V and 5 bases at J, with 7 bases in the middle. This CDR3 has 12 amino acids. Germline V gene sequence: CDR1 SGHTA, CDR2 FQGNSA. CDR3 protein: CASSFFLETQYF. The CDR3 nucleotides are TGTGCCAGCAGCTTTTTTTTGGAGACCCAGTACTTC. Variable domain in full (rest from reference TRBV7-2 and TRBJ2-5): GAGVSQSPSNKVTEKGKDVELRCDPISGHTALYWYRQSLGQGLEFLIYFQGNSAPDKSGLPSDRFSAERTGGSVSTLTIQRTQQEDSAVYLCASSFFLETQYFGPGTRLLVL.

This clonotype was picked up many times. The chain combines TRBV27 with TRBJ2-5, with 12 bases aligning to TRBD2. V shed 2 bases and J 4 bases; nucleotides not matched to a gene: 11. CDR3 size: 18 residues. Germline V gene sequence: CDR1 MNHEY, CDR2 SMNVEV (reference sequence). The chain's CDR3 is CASSLVPALAGGGETQYF. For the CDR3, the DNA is TGTGCCAGCAGTTTAGTCCCCGCACTAGCGGGAGGTGGAGAGACCCAGTACTTC.

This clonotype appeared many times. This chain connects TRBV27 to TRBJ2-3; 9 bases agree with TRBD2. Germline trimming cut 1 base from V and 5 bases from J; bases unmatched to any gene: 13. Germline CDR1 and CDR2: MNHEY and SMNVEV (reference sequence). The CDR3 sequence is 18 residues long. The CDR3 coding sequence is TGTGCCAGCAGTTTATTCAGCATTCGGCGGGAGGGCCAAGATACGCAGTATTTT. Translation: CASSLFSIRREGQDTQYF.

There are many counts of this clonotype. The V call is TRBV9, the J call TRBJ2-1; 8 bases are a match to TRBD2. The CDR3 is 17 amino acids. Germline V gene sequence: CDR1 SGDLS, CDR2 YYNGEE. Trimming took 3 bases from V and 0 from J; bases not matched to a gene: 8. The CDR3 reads CASSGMAGTSSYNEQFF. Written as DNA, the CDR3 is TGTGCCAGCAGCGGGATGGCCGGGACTAGCTCCTACAATGAGCAGTTCTTC.

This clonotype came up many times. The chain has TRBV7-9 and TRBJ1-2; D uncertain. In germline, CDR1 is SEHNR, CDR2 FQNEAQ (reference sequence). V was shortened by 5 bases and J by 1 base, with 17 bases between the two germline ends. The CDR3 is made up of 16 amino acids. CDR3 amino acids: CASSPPSSRDNYGYTF. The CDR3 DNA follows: TGTGCCAGCAGCCCCCCGTCCTCTCGGGATAACTATGGCTACACCTTC.

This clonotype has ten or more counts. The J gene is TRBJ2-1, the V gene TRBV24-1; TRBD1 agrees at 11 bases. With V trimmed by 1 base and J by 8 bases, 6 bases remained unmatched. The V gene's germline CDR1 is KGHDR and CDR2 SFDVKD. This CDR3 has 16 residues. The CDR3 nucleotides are TGTGCCACCAGTGATTTTCGGGACAGGGGGTCCGATGAGCAGTTCTTC. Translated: CATSDFRDRGSDEQFF.

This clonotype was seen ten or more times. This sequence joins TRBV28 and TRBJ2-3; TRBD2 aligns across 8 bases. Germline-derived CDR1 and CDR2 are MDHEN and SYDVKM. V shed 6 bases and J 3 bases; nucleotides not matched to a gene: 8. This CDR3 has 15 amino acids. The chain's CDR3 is CASSSSGEGTDTQYF. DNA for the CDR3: TGTGCCAGCAGCAGTAGCGGGGAAGGGACAGATACGCAGTATTTT.

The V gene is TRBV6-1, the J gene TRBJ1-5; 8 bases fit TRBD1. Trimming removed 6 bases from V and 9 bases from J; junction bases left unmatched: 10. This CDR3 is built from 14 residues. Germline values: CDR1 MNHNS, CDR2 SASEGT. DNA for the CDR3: TGTGCCAGCAGAGTCGACAGGGGCGAGGGGCCCCAGCATTTT. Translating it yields CASRVDRGEGPQHF.

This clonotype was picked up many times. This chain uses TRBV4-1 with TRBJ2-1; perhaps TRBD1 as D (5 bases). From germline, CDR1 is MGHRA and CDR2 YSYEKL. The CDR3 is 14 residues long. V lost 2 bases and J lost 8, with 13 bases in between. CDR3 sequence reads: CASSQTQGSDEQFF. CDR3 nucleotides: TGCGCCAGCAGCCAAACGCAGGGCTCCGATGAGCAGTTCTTC.

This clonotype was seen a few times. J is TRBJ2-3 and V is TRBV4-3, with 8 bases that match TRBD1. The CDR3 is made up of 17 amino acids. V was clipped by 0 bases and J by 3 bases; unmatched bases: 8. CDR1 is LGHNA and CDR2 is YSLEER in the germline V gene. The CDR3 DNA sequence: TGCGCCAGCAGCCAAGAATCCGGGACAGGTCGTACAGATACGCAGTATTTT. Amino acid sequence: CASSQESGTGRTDTQYF.

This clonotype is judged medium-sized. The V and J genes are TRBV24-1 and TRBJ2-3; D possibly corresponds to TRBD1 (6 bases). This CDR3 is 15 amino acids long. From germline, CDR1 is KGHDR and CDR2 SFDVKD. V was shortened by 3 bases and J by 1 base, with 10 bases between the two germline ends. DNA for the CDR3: TGTGCCACCAGTGATGGCTGGGGGCGCACAGATACGCAGTATTTT. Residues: CATSDGWGRTDTQYF.

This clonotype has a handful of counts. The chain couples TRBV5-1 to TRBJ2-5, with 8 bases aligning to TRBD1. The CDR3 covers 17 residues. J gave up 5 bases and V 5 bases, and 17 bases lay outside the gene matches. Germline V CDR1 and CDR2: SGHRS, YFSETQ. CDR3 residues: CASSQAAGGGGYETQYF. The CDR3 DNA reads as TGCGCCAGCAGTCAAGCCGCAGGGGGCGGCGGGTACGAGACCCAGTACTTC.

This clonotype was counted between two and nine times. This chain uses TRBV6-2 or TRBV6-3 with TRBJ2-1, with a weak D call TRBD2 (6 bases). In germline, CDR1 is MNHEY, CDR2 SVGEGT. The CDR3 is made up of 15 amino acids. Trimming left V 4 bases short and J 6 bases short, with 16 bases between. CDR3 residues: CASSSPGLAPNEQFF. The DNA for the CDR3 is TGTGCCAGCAGTTCACCGGGACTCGCCCCCAATGAGCAGTTCTTC.

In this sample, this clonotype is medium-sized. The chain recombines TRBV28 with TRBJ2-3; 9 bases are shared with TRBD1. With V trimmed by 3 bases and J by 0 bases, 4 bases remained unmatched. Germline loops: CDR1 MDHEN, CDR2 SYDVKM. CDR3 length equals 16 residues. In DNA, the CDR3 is TGTGCCAGCAGTTTGCTACAGGGGGCGAGCACAGATACGCAGTATTTT. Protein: CASSLLQGASTDTQYF.

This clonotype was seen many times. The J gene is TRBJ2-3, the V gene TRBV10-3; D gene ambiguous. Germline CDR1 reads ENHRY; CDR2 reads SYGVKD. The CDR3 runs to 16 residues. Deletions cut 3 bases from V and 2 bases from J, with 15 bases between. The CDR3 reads CAISDTGKRTTDTQYF. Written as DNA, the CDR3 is TGTGCCATCAGTGATACGGGCAAACGAACCACAGATACGCAGTATTTT.

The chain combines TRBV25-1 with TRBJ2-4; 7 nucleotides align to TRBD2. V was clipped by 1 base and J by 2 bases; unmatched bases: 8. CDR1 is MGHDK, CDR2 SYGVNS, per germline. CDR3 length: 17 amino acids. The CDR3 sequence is CASSEWEGMNSKNIQYF. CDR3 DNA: TGTGCCAGCAGTGAATGGGAGGGGATGAACTCCAAAAACATTCAGTACTTC.

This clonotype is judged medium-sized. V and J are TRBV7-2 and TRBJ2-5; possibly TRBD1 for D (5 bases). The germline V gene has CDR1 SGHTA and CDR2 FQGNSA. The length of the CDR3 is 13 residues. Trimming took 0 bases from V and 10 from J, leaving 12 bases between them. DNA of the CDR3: TGTGCCAGCAGCTTAGCGCGAGACAGATACCAGTACTTC. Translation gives CASSLARDRYQYF.

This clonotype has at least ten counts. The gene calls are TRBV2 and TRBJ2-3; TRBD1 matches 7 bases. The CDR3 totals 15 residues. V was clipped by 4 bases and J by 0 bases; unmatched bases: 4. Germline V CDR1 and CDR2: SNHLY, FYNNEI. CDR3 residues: CASSGQGSSTDTQYF. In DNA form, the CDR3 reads TGTGCCAGCAGTGGACAGGGTTCTAGCACAGATACGCAGTATTTT.

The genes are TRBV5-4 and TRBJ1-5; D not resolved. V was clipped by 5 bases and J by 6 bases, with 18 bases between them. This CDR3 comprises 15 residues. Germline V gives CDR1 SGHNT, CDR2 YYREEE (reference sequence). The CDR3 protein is CASSVSPSFAQPQHF. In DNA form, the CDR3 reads TGTGCCAGCAGTGTTAGCCCCTCCTTCGCTCAGCCCCAGCATTTT.

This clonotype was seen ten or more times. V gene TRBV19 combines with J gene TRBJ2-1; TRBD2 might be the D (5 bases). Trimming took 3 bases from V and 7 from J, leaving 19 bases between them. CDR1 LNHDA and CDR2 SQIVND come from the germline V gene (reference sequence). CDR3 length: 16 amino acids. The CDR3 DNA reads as TGTGCCAGTAGTATGGGAGCGCGGGCAAGAGGTAATGAGCAGTTCTTC. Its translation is CASSMGARARGNEQFF.